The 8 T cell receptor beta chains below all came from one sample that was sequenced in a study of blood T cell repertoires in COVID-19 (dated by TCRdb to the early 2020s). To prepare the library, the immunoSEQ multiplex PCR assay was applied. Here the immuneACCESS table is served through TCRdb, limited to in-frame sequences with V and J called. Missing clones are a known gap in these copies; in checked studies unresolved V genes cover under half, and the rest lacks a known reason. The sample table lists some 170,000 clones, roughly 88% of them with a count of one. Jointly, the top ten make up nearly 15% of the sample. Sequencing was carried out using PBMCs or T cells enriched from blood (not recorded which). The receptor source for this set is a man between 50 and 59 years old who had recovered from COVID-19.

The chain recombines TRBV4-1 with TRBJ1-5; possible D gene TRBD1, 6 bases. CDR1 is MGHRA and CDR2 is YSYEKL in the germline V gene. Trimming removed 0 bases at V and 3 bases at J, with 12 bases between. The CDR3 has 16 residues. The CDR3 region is CASSQESDRLNQPQHF. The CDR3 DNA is TGCGCCAGCAGCCAAGAATCGGACAGACTCAATCAGCCCCAGCATTTT.

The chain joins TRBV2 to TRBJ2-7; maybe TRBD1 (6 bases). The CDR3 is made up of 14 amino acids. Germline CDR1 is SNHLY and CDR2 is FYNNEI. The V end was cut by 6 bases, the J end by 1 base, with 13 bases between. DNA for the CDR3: TGTGCCAGCAGCCAAACGACAGGTTCCTACGAGCAGTACTTC. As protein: CASSQTTGSYEQYF.

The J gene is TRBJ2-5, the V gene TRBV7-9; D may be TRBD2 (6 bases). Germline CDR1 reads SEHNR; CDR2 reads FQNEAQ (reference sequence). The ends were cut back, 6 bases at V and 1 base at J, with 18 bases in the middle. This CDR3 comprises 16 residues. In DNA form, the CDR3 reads TGTGCCAGCAGATCCCTGGCGGGGCCCGGCCAAGAGACCCAGTACTTC. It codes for CASRSLAGPGQETQYF.

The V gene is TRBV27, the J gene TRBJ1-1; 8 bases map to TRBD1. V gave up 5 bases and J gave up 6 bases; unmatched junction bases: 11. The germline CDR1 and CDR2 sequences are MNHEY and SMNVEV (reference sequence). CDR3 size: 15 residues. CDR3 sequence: CASSTHGQGSPEAFF. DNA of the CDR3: TGTGCCAGCAGTACCCACGGACAGGGTAGCCCTGAAGCTTTCTTT.

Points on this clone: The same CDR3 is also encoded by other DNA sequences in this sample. The CDR3 DNA reads TGCGCCAGCAGCTTGGCCGGGATGAACACTGAAGCTTTCTTT. Protein sequence: CASSLAGMNTEAFF. The rearrangement joins TRBV5-1 to TRBJ1-1; D call uncertain. Per germline, CDR1 SGHRS and CDR2 YFSETQ. This CDR3 is built from 14 residues. Trimming left V 0 bases short and J 0 bases short, with 6 bases between.

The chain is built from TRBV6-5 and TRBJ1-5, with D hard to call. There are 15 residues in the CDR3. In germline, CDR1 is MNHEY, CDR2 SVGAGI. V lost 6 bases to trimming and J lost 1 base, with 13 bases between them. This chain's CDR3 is CASRRLVLSNQPQHF. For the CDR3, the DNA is TGTGCCAGCAGGAGACTTGTCCTAAGCAATCAGCCCCAGCATTTT.

The CDR3 is CASSTYRDRGIETQYF. Written as DNA, the CDR3 is TGTGCCAGCAGCACCTATCGGGACAGGGGTATAGAGACCCAGTACTTC. V is TRBV21-1 and J is TRBJ2-5; no check of the table's D call, TRBD1, against the DNA was made. TRBV21-1 is a known pseudogene. This CDR3 is built from 16 residues.

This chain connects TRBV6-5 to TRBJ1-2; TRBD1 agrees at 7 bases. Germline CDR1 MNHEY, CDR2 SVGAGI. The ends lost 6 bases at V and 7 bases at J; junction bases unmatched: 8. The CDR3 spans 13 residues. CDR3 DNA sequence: TGTGCCAGCAGAGAGCTATCAGGGGGTGGCTACACCTTC. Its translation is CASRELSGGGYTF.